Each of the 16 T cell receptor beta chains below was sequenced from the same sample in a study of T-cell reconstitution after alpha-beta-depleted transplantation in children (dated by TCRdb to about 2016). To prepare the library, PCR was applied. For sequencing, an Illumina HiSeq 2500 was employed. To normalize quantification of the TCRbeta repertoire, the TCR libraries were built with molecular barcoding that relied on unique molecular identifiers. TCRdb itself trimmed the public reads at Q25 with fastp, ran MiXCR and retained productive beta chains. Duplicate CDR3 protein sequences are folded into a single record with the most common DNA and genes. The sample has about 500,000 distinct CDR3 sequences on record, around a third of them singletons. The top ten hold around 2.3% of the sample. This sample comprised PBMCs from the stem cell graft donor, obtained from the stem cell graft. These receptors originate from a human donor who donated a stem cell graft to a child with aplastic anemia.

This clonotype was picked up a small number of times. The CDR3 region is CAKGPTGEQYV. CDR3 sequence (DNA): TGTGCCAAGGGACCAACGGGCGAGCAGTACGTC. V usage is TRBV25-1 and J usage is TRBJ2-7; either TRBD1 or TRBD2 may supply D (5 bases each). Germline lookup yields CDR1 MGHDK and CDR2 SYGVNS. Trimming took 10 bases from V and 6 from J, leaving 13 bases between them. CDR3 length equals 11 residues.

J is TRBJ2-1 and V is TRBV19, with D unresolved. The V gene lost 6 bases and the J gene lost 0 bases, with 15 bases spanning the gap. Germline CDR1 is LNHDA and CDR2 is SQIVND (reference sequence). The CDR3 sequence is 16 residues long. This CDR3 reads CASSLDFFLSYNEQFF. In nucleotides, the CDR3 is TGTGCCAGTAGCCTCGACTTTTTCCTCTCCTACAATGAGCAGTTCTTC.

The chain employs TRBV11-2 and TRBJ2-4; D call uncertain. Trimming shortened V by 5 bases and J by 0 bases, and 26 bases separated the two germline ends. Germline lookup yields CDR1 SGHAT and CDR2 FQNNGV. The CDR3 spans 20 residues. CDR3 in amino acids: CASSHDRTFSVFLAKNIQYF. The DNA of the CDR3 is TGTGCCAGCAGCCACGACCGGACCTTTTCCGTCTTTCTAGCCAAAAACATTCAGTACTTC.

The genes are TRBV27 and TRBJ2-1, with 8 bases matching TRBD1. Trimming took 5 bases from V and 0 from J; bases not matched to a gene: 12. The germline V gene encodes CDR1 MNHEY and CDR2 SMNVEV (reference sequence). The length of the CDR3 is 18 residues. CDR3 in DNA: TGTGCCAGCAGTCCGGGACAGGTTTTCCCGAGCTCCTACAATGAGCAGTTCTTC. This encodes CASSPGQVFPSSYNEQFF.

This clonotype came up a few times. The chain couples TRBV12-3 or TRBV12-4 to TRBJ2-1, with D tentatively TRBD2 (6 bases). V lost 8 bases and J lost 7, with 15 bases in between. The CDR3 contains 13 residues. CDR3 in DNA: TGTGCCAGCGTCGGGGACTTAACGAATGAGCAGTTCTTC. This sequence encodes CASVGDLTNEQFF.

This rearrangement joins TRBV6-5 to TRBJ2-4; D tentatively fits TRBD1 or TRBD2 (8 bases each). The CDR3 loop spans 18 amino acids. The V end lost 0 bases, the J end lost 0 bases, and 15 bases lay between the germline ends. The germline gives CDR1 MNHEY, CDR2 SVGAGI. CDR3 region: CASSYSRGLAGAKNIQYF. As DNA, the CDR3 is TGTGCCAGCAGTTACTCCAGGGGGCTAGCGGGAGCCAAAAACATTCAGTACTTC.

The rearrangement uses TRBV12-3 or TRBV12-4 and TRBJ2-5; D is unclear. With 2 bases removed from V and 3 bases from J, the gap between germline ends came to 13 bases. CDR3 length: 15 residues. The CDR3: CASSLSGVGEETQYF. CDR3 DNA sequence: TGTGCCAGCAGTTTATCGGGTGTGGGCGAAGAGACCCAGTACTTC.

This chain links TRBV29-1 with TRBJ1-6; 8 bases are a match to TRBD1. The V and J ends lost 4 bases and 8 bases, in that order; junction bases with no gene match: 4. This CDR3 has 13 amino acids. Germline CDR1 is SQVTM and CDR2 is ANQGSEA. This CDR3 is CSVGTGRDSPLHF. In nucleotides, the CDR3 is TGCAGCGTTGGGACAGGGCGGGATTCACCCCTCCACTTT.

This clonotype appeared a few times. The CDR3 region is CSADTGTVNTGELFF. CDR3 in DNA: TGCAGTGCCGATACCGGGACAGTGAACACCGGGGAGCTGTTTTTT. The chain is built from TRBV20-1 and TRBJ2-2, with TRBD1 matching 7 bases. Germline values: CDR1 DFQATT, CDR2 SNEGSKA (reference sequence). V shed 6 bases, J shed 1 base, and the junction held 8 bases outside the gene matches. CDR3 size: 15 residues.

The V and J genes are TRBV6-5 and TRBJ1-2; D remains ambiguous. V was cut by 3 bases and J by 4 bases, with 18 bases left in between. This CDR3 is built from 16 residues. Germline loops: CDR1 MNHEY, CDR2 SVGAGI. The CDR3 spells CASSYLVGEGGYGYTF. The CDR3 nucleotides are TGTGCCAGCAGTTATCTGGTAGGCGAGGGAGGCTATGGCTACACCTTC.

This clonotype has a handful of counts. A much more abundant neighbour one base away suggests this may be a read error. The chain employs TRBV7-2 and TRBJ1-6; D call uncertain. Trimming removed 3 bases from V and 6 bases from J, with 0 bases in between. Germline CDR1 SGHTA, CDR2 FQGNSA. The CDR3 contains 11 residues. The DNA of the CDR3 is TGTGCCAGCAGCTTTAATTCACCCCTCCACTTT. Its protein is CASSFNSPLHF.

The chain employs TRBV29-1 and TRBJ2-1, with 13 bases lining up with TRBD2. CDR1 and CDR2 (germline): SQVTM, ANQGSEA. The CDR3 has 19 residues. Unmatched junction bases numbered 19, after V lost 5 bases and J lost 6 bases. CDR3 DNA sequence: TGCAGCGTTCCAGATGGACTAGCGGGAGCCTATATAAAGATCAATGAGCAGTTCTTC. Protein: CSVPDGLAGAYIKINEQFF.

This sequence joins TRBV11-1 and TRBJ1-2, with D possibly matching TRBD1 (6 bases). Germline V gives CDR1 SGHAT, CDR2 FQDESV (reference sequence). CDR3 length equals 14 residues. V was shortened by 2 bases and J by 7 bases, with 14 bases between the two germline ends. The CDR3 region is CASSLNRVGGGYTF. The CDR3 nucleotides read TGTGCCAGCAGCTTAAACAGGGTCGGTGGTGGCTACACCTTC.

Regarding this clonotype: Compared with germline, one end of the junction differs, possibly owing to a read error. The genes are TRBV7-3 and TRBJ2-1; D unclear. This CDR3 spans 14 amino acids. CDR1 SGHTA and CDR2 FQGTGA come from the germline V gene. For the CDR3, the DNA is TGTGCCAGCAGCTTAAGGGTCTCCAACAATGAGCAGTTCTTC. Translating it yields CASSLRVSNNEQFF. The full variable domain, in which reference TRBV7-3 and TRBJ2-1 provide the parts outside the CDR3, is GAGVSQTPSNKVTEKGKYVELRCDPISGHTALYWYRQSLGQGPEFLIYFQGTGAADDSGLPNDRFFAVRPEGSVSTLKIQRTERGDSAVYLCASSLRVSNNEQFFGPGTRLTVL.

This clonotype has a handful of counts. This chain uses TRBV7-2 with TRBJ2-3, with unresolved D. Trimming took off 0 bases at V and 1 base at J, with 14 bases between the two ends. This CDR3 is 17 amino acids long. The germline V gene has CDR1 SGHTA and CDR2 FQGNSA. CDR3 in DNA: TGTGCCAGCAGCTTAGCGCTGACTTCCCGGGGCACAGATACGCAGTATTTT. Residues: CASSLALTSRGTDTQYF.

There are a few counts of this clonotype. The chain has TRBV6-1 and TRBJ2-1, with a weak D call TRBD2 (6 bases). This CDR3 contains 15 residues. Germline V gene data show CDR1 as MNHNS and CDR2 as SASEGT. V lost 6 bases to trimming and J lost 8 bases, with 20 bases between them. CDR3 loop: CASSPGLRRADEQFF. As DNA, the CDR3 is TGTGCCAGCAGCCCCGGGCTCCGGAGGGCGGATGAGCAGTTCTTC.